The 20 T cell receptor beta chains given below trace back to one sample, sequenced in a study of blood T cell repertoires in COVID-19 (TCRdb year 2020). The library was produced with the immunoSEQ multiplex PCR assay. Imported from immuneACCESS, the table was reduced by TCRdb to in-frame sequences with V and J called. These copies leave out some clones; in studies compared against another copy, an unresolved V gene accounts for under half, and the cause of the remainder is not known. Counted in this sample were 140,000 to 150,000 clones; 88% of them appeared once. 1.5% to 2% of the sample is in the top ten clones. Source material: peripheral blood. These receptors were obtained from a man between 65 and 85 years old with acute or convalescent COVID-19.

This clone was recorded only once. The chain is built from TRBV6-5 and TRBJ2-7; TRBD2 agrees at 7 bases. Germline V gene data show CDR1 as MNHEY and CDR2 as SVGAGI. V dropped 7 bases and J dropped 2; count of bases not matched to a gene: 8. The CDR3 length is 14 residues. The CDR3, as DNA: TGTGCCAGCACCAAAGCGGGGCCTCCCTACGAGCAGTACTTC. Protein sequence: CASTKAGPPYEQYF.

The gene calls are TRBV6-1 and TRBJ1-1; 8 bases line up with TRBD1. This CDR3 comprises 15 residues. Looked up from germline, CDR1 is MNHNS and CDR2 is SASEGT. Unmatched junction bases numbered 13, after V lost 3 bases and J lost 10 bases. The CDR3 here is CASSEDRDPPGGAFF. The CDR3, as DNA: TGTGCCAGCAGTGAGGACAGGGATCCCCCCGGGGGAGCTTTCTTT.

The V gene is TRBV2, the J gene TRBJ2-3; 8 bases are a match to TRBD2. Germline V gene lookup returns CDR1 SNHLY and CDR2 FYNNEI. CDR3 size: 15 residues. V shed 10 bases and J 5 bases; nucleotides not matched to a gene: 14. CDR3 DNA sequence: TGTGCCACCTCAGGGGCGGGGGGTTCCGGAGATACGCAGTATTTT. Amino acids: CATSGAGGSGDTQYF.

V usage is TRBV3-1 (or the pseudogene TRBV3-2) and J usage is TRBJ2-6; 11 nucleotides align to TRBD1. Germline V gives CDR1 LGHDT, CDR2 YNNKEL (reference sequence). CDR3 length: 17 residues. J was trimmed by 2 bases and V by 3 bases; bases with no gene match: 3. CDR3 bases: TGTGCCAGCAGCCACGGACAGGGGGCAACTGGGGCCAACGTCCTGACTTTC. Translated, it gives CASSHGQGATGANVLTF.

The CDR3 bases are TGTGCCAGCGCGGCGTACGTGAACACTGAAGCTTTCTTT. Protein sequence: CASAAYVNTEAFF. The chain links TRBV2 to TRBJ1-1; D is unresolved. The V end was cut by 8 bases, the J end by 0 bases, with 10 bases between. This CDR3 is built from 13 residues. The germline V gene has CDR1 SNHLY and CDR2 FYNNEI.

V and J are TRBV4-1 and TRBJ2-1, with 8 bases aligning to TRBD2. Trimming cost V 7 bases and J 4 bases; bases outside gene matches: 9. CDR3 length: 15 amino acids. CDR1 is MGHRA, CDR2 YSYEKL, per germline. The CDR3 DNA follows: TGCGCCAGCACCGTCCCGGGACTAGTTTACAATGAGCAGTTCTTC. Encoded protein: CASTVPGLVYNEQFF.

The V call is TRBV3-1 (or the pseudogene TRBV3-2), the J call TRBJ1-2; D is uncertain. Trimming shortened V by 2 bases and J by 4 bases, and 17 bases separated the two germline ends. CDR3 length equals 16 residues. In germline, CDR1 is LGHDT, CDR2 YNNKEL (reference sequence). CDR3 sequence reads: CASSQIARGEAYGYTF. For the CDR3, the DNA is TGTGCCAGCAGCCAAATCGCCCGCGGGGAGGCCTATGGCTACACCTTC.

CDR3: CASSQFSGGADTQYF. In DNA form, the CDR3 reads TGTGCCAGCAGCCAATTCAGCGGGGGGGCAGATACGCAGTATTTT. This sequence joins TRBV3-1 (or the pseudogene TRBV3-2) and TRBJ2-3, with 10 bases aligning to TRBD2. J lost 4 bases, V lost 2 bases, and 3 bases had no gene match. Per germline, CDR1 LGHDT and CDR2 YNNKEL (reference sequence). The CDR3 is 15 residues long.

This clone was seen once. The chain carries TRBV5-1 and TRBJ2-2; D gene uncertain. CDR3 length equals 14 residues. CDR1 is SGHRS and CDR2 is YFSETQ in the germline V gene. V shed 5 bases and J shed 6 bases, with 14 bases lying between them. CDR3: CASSYPTEPGELFF. CDR3 sequence (DNA): TGCGCCAGCAGTTACCCGACGGAGCCCGGGGAGCTGTTTTTT.

This clone was found a few times. This chain connects TRBV7-2 to TRBJ1-2; a weak D match, TRBD1 (5 bases). From germline, CDR1 is SGHTA and CDR2 FQGNSA. Trimming pared 1 base from V and 7 bases from J, leaving 13 bases between. The CDR3 sequence is 14 residues long. The CDR3 sequence: CASSLGAGWAGYTF. The CDR3 region has the DNA TGTGCCAGCAGCTTAGGGGCAGGGTGGGCTGGCTACACCTTC. The full variable domain, in which reference TRBV7-2 and TRBJ1-2 provide the parts outside the CDR3, is GAGVSQSPSNKVTEKGKDVELRCDPISGHTALYWYRQSLGQGLEFLIYFQGNSAPDKSGLPSDRFSAERTGGSVSTLTIQRTQQEDSAVYLCASSLGAGWAGYTFGSGTRLTVV.

The rearrangement links TRBV10-3 to TRBJ1-5, with D possibly matching TRBD1 (5 bases). Trimming took 4 bases from V and 6 from J, leaving 10 bases between them. The CDR3 has 13 residues. Germline assignment: CDR1 ENHRY and CDR2 SYGVKD. CDR3 nucleotides: TGTGCCATCAGTGGGTATCAGGGTCAGCCCCAGCATTTT. This codes for CAISGYQGQPQHF.

As to this clone: This CDR3 is also generated by other DNA sequences in the sample. The chain joins TRBV12-5 to TRBJ1-1, with D tentatively TRBD1 (5 bases). The ends were cut back, 5 bases at V and 0 bases at J, with 7 bases in the middle. CDR1 and CDR2 (germline): LGHNT, FRNRAP. The CDR3 runs to 13 residues. This CDR3 reads CASGRQMNTEAFF. The CDR3 DNA sequence: TGTGCTAGTGGTAGACAGATGAACACTGAAGCTTTCTTT.

The rearrangement links TRBV6-5 to TRBJ2-7; 7 nucleotides align to TRBD2. CDR3 length equals 12 residues. V trimming: 1 base; J trimming: 7 bases; junction bases outside the gene matches: 1. Germline V lookup: CDR1 MNHEY, CDR2 SVGAGI. The CDR3 reads CASSYWGGEQYF. The CDR3, as DNA: TGTGCCAGCAGTTACTGGGGGGGGGAGCAGTACTTC.

The chain has TRBV6-4 and TRBJ2-3, with TRBD2 matching over 12 bases. Germline V lookup: CDR1 MRHNA, CDR2 SNTAGT. This CDR3 is 19 amino acids long. Germline trimming cut 3 bases from V and 4 bases from J; bases unmatched to any gene: 14. The CDR3 protein is CASSDGLAGPSRRADTQYF. The CDR3 DNA sequence: TGTGCCAGCAGTGATGGACTAGCGGGACCGTCTCGAAGGGCAGATACGCAGTATTTT.

CDR3: CASSSDSPKDGYTF. The DNA for the CDR3 is TGCGCCAGCAGCTCGGACAGCCCGAAGGATGGCTACACCTTC. The chain has TRBV5-1 and TRBJ1-2, with D perhaps matching TRBD1 (6 bases). This CDR3 region has 14 residues. Germline V gene data show CDR1 as SGHRS and CDR2 as YFSETQ. Trimming pared 3 bases from V and 6 bases from J, leaving 15 bases between.

The rearrangement links TRBV5-5 to TRBJ1-2; 7 positions agree with TRBD1. Germline values: CDR1 SGHKS, CDR2 YYEKEE (reference sequence). V gave up 4 bases and J gave up 9 bases; unmatched junction bases: 9. The CDR3 contains 13 residues. CDR3 in DNA: TGTGCCAGCAGCATAGGGACAGAAAGGAGCTACACCTTC. Protein product: CASSIGTERSYTF.

The chain carries TRBV5-1 and TRBJ2-5; the match to TRBD1 covers 9 bases. Germline-derived CDR1 and CDR2 are SGHRS and YFSETQ. CDR3 length equals 13 residues. J gave up 4 bases and V 4 bases, and 2 bases lay outside the gene matches. CDR3 coding DNA: TGCGCCAGCAGCCCGGGACAGGGAGAGACCCAGTACTTC. Encoded protein: CASSPGQGETQYF. Full variable domain (remainder filled in from reference TRBV5-1 and TRBJ2-5): KAGVTQTPRYLIKTRGQQVTLSCSPISGHRSVSWYQQTPGQGLQFLFEYFSETQRNKGNFPGRFSGRQFSNSRSEMNVSTLELGDSALYLCASSPGQGETQYFGPGTRLLVL.

The rearrangement uses TRBV12-5 and TRBJ1-5; TRBD1 matches 7 bases. Per germline, CDR1 LGHNT and CDR2 FRNRAP. The length of the CDR3 is 15 residues. With V trimmed by 6 bases and J by 0 bases, 5 bases remained unmatched. The CDR3 region has the DNA TGTGCTAGTGGCCTTGACAGGGATAGCAATCAGCCCCAGCATTTT. Translation: CASGLDRDSNQPQHF.

This chain connects TRBV11-2 to TRBJ2-5, with a possible D match to TRBD2 (6 bases). CDR3 length equals 15 residues. The V gene lost 4 bases and the J gene lost 2 bases, with 14 bases spanning the gap. In germline, CDR1 is SGHAT, CDR2 FQNNGV. CDR3 DNA: TGTGCCAGCAGCTCAATTAAGGGGAGGCAAGAGACCCAGTACTTC. It encodes CASSSIKGRQETQYF.

The chain uses TRBV7-2 and TRBJ2-2; no firm D call. V was clipped by 4 bases and J by 5 bases, with 14 bases between them. Germline V CDR1 and CDR2: SGHTA, FQGNSA. The CDR3 covers 15 residues. CDR3: CASSSDSSATGELFF. The CDR3 DNA follows: TGTGCCAGCAGCTCTGACTCCTCTGCGACCGGGGAGCTGTTTTTT.